The 25 T cell receptor beta chains given below trace back to one sample, sequenced in a study of OX40 agonist ivuxolimab in advanced cancers. Clones were read by immunoSEQ multiplex PCR, and TCRdb kept only the in-frame ones, dropping some. Counted here are roughly 73,000 clones, about 91% occurring once; the ten biggest clones make up under 2.5%. Sequences were derived from CD4+ or CD8+ T cells sorted from blood, sampled in a trial of the OX40 agonist ivuxolimab. The receptor set was obtained from an adult with an advanced solid tumor such as melanoma, head and neck, liver or kidney cancer.

The chain carries TRBV9 and TRBJ2-2; D ambiguous. The V and J ends lost 4 bases and 0 bases respectively, with 10 bases between them. Germline V gene sequence: CDR1 SGDLS, CDR2 YYNGEE. This CDR3 region has 15 residues. CDR3 region: CASSPRSTNTGELFF. The CDR3, as DNA: TGTGCCAGCAGCCCTCGGAGCACGAACACCGGGGAGCTGTTTTTT.

This clone has only one observation. The chain joins TRBV27 to TRBJ2-5; tentatively, D is TRBD1 (6 bases). The DNA end lines up better with TRBJ2-7; the J call may be wrong. Germline CDR1 reads MNHEY; CDR2 reads SMNVEV (reference sequence). The CDR3 consists of 16 residues. The CDR3 loop is CASSSFRDTSSYEQYF. CDR3 DNA sequence: TGTGCCAGCAGTTCGTTCCGGGACACGAGCTCCTACGAGCAGTACTTC.

J is TRBJ1-5 and V is TRBV7-9, with D possibly being TRBD1 (5 bases). The CDR3 has 15 residues. Germline V lookup: CDR1 SEHNR, CDR2 FQNEAQ (reference sequence). V was shortened by 5 bases and J by 5 bases, with 16 bases between the two germline ends. The CDR3 nucleotides are TGTGCCAGCAGCCCGGGGGGATCTCAATATCAGCCCCAGCATTTT. Protein product: CASSPGGSQYQPQHF.

The V and J genes are TRBV7-3 and TRBJ2-3; TRBD2 matches at 9 bases. CDR3 size: 12 residues. In germline, CDR1 is SGHTA, CDR2 FQGTGA. Trimming removed 7 bases from V and 6 bases from J; junction bases left unmatched: 2. The CDR3, as DNA: TGTGCCAGCACCGCGGGAGGGGATACGCAGTATTTT. Its translation is CASTAGGDTQYF.

The chain has TRBV19 and TRBJ2-1; the match to TRBD1 covers 10 bases. The CDR3 has 14 amino acids. Germline loops: CDR1 LNHDA, CDR2 SQIVND (reference sequence). The V segment lost 5 bases and the J segment 10 bases; nucleotides outside the gene matches: 8. CDR3 in amino acids: CASSSGQGVGEQFF. For the CDR3, the DNA is TGTGCCAGTAGTTCTGGACAGGGGGTGGGAGAGCAGTTCTTC.

This chain joins TRBV2 and TRBJ1-2, with D possibly matching TRBD1 (6 bases). Germline loops: CDR1 SNHLY, CDR2 FYNNEI. V was shortened by 0 bases and J by 2 bases, with 10 bases between the two germline ends. This CDR3 has 15 amino acids. This CDR3 reads CASSEAAGANYGYTF. Written as DNA, the CDR3 is TGTGCCAGCAGTGAAGCGGCAGGGGCGAACTATGGCTACACCTTC.

This chain joins TRBV5-4 and TRBJ2-5, with unresolved D. CDR1 and CDR2 from the germline V gene are SGHNT and YYREEE (reference sequence). There are 13 residues in the CDR3. Between the trimmed V and J ends, which lost 0 bases and 4 bases, there was a span of 7 bases. CDR3 in amino acids: CASSLALGETQYF. The CDR3 DNA sequence: TGTGCCAGCAGCTTGGCGTTGGGAGAGACCCAGTACTTC.

The count of this clone is one. The chain links TRBV5-8 to TRBJ2-2, with unresolved D. The germline V and J ends were trimmed by 0 bases and 6 bases, with 18 bases remaining between them. Germline assignment: CDR1 SGHTS and CDR2 YDEGEE. This CDR3 spans 17 amino acids. The CDR3 nucleotides are TGTGCCAGCAGCTTGGTTAGGAGCAATTACGGCTCCGGGGAGCTGTTTTTT. This codes for CASSLVRSNYGSGELFF.

The chain recombines TRBV28 with TRBJ2-1; 8 nucleotides line up with TRBD1. Germline assignment: CDR1 MDHEN and CDR2 SYDVKM. This CDR3 spans 15 amino acids. The V and J ends lost 6 bases and 2 bases, in that order; junction bases with no gene match: 6. The CDR3 DNA is TGTGCCAGCAGCCCCGACAGGGGTGCCTACAATGAGCAGTTCTTC. It is translated as CASSPDRGAYNEQFF.

The chain recombines TRBV18 with TRBJ1-2, with D hard to call. The germline V gene has CDR1 KGHSH and CDR2 LQKENI. The CDR3 totals 12 residues. The V gene lost 4 bases and the J gene lost 2 bases, with 5 bases spanning the gap. The CDR3 DNA reads as TGTGCCAGCTCACGGGAAAACTATGGCTACACCTTC. Its translation: CASSRENYGYTF.

The chain combines TRBV2 with TRBJ2-3; D is perhaps TRBD2 (7 bases). With 7 bases removed from V and 9 bases from J, the gap between germline ends came to 23 bases. This CDR3 is 15 amino acids long. CDR1 and CDR2 from the germline V gene are SNHLY and FYNNEI. The CDR3 DNA is TGTGCCAGCACCATGGGCGGGGGCCTAGAAGGGACGCAGTATTTT. It is translated as CASTMGGGLEGTQYF. Looking up the rest from reference TRBV2 and TRBJ2-3 gives the full variable domain: EPEVTQTPSHQVTQMGQEVILRCVPISNHLYFYWYRQILGQKVEFLVSFYNNEISEKSEIFDDQFSVERPDGSNFTLKIRSTKLEDSAMYFCASTMGGGLEGTQYFGPGTRLTVL.

The chain employs TRBV5-1 and TRBJ2-5, with 8 bases that match TRBD1. This CDR3 has 15 amino acids. The V gene end was trimmed by 6 bases and the J gene end by 5 bases; junction bases not matched to a gene: 12. The germline V gene has CDR1 SGHRS and CDR2 YFSETQ. This CDR3 reads CASNPTTDRGETQYF. As DNA, the CDR3 is TGCGCCAGCAATCCCACAACCGACAGGGGTGAGACCCAGTACTTC.

The V call is TRBV7-9, the J call TRBJ1-1; D call uncertain. V was cut by 1 base and J by 3 bases, with 6 bases left in between. Germline values: CDR1 SEHNR, CDR2 FQNEAQ (reference sequence). The length of the CDR3 is 13 residues. The CDR3: CASSLGLDTEAFF. As DNA, the CDR3 is TGTGCCAGCAGCTTAGGGTTGGACACTGAAGCTTTCTTT.

The gene calls are TRBV10-1 and TRBJ1-2; perhaps TRBD1 as D (5 bases). Looked up from germline, CDR1 is WNHNN and CDR2 is SYGVQD (reference sequence). The CDR3 consists of 15 residues. Trimming stripped 3 bases from V and 4 bases from J, with 15 bases between. CDR3 in amino acids: CASSDFTGAGYGYTF. Here the CDR3 DNA reads TGCGCCAGCAGTGATTTTACTGGGGCAGGCTATGGCTACACCTTC.

In its sample, this clone is medium-sized (0.01 to 0.1%). The chain couples TRBV2 to TRBJ1-1, with D unresolved. Germline CDR1 is SNHLY and CDR2 is FYNNEI. The V end lost 5 bases, the J end lost 6 bases, and 16 bases lay between the germline ends. The CDR3 loop spans 14 amino acids. CDR3: CASSLREGGPEAFF. The CDR3 region has the DNA TGTGCCAGCAGTCTAAGGGAGGGCGGGCCTGAAGCTTTCTTT.

The chain employs TRBV19 and TRBJ2-3; D is perhaps TRBD1 or TRBD2 (5 bases each). CDR1 and CDR2 from the germline V gene are LNHDA and SQIVND (reference sequence). This CDR3 is built from 14 residues. Trimming took 1 base from V and 2 from J, leaving 7 bases between them. As DNA, the CDR3 is TGTGCCAGTAGTATAGGGGGGTACACAGATACGCAGTATTTT. Translating gives CASSIGGYTDTQYF.

J is TRBJ1-5 and V is TRBV11-3, with TRBD1 as a possible D gene (5 bases). From germline, CDR1 is SGHNT and CDR2 YENEEA. The length of the CDR3 is 15 residues. V was shortened by 1 base and J by 0 bases, with 7 bases between the two germline ends. The CDR3, as DNA: TGTGCCAGCAGCTTAGGGACATTTAGCAATCAGCCCCAGCATTTT. Translation: CASSLGTFSNQPQHF.

This chain uses TRBV5-1 with TRBJ2-2; possible D gene TRBD1, 6 bases. Germline V gives CDR1 SGHRS, CDR2 YFSETQ. The CDR3 totals 15 residues. Trimming shortened V by 4 bases and J by 4 bases, and 14 bases separated the two germline ends. Here the CDR3 DNA reads TGCGCCAGCAGCCCAACAGGGTCGGGCACCGGGGAGCTGTTTTTT. This translates into CASSPTGSGTGELFF.

This chain connects TRBV11-2 to TRBJ2-7; D remains unclear. Trimming removed 4 bases at V and 2 bases at J, with 15 bases between. CDR1 and CDR2 from the germline V gene are SGHAT and FQNNGV. CDR3 size: 15 residues. CDR3: CASSYKWLTTYEQYF. The CDR3 DNA is TGTGCCAGCAGCTATAAGTGGCTAACCACCTACGAGCAGTACTTC.

V usage is TRBV5-5 and J usage is TRBJ1-2; TRBD1 is a possible D gene (5 bases). CDR1 is SGHKS, CDR2 YYEKEE, per germline (reference sequence). Trimming removed 0 bases from V and 4 bases from J, with 7 bases in between. CDR3 size: 13 residues. In DNA form, the CDR3 reads TGTGCCAGCAGCTTGGAAGGGGTCTATGGCTACACCTTC. Translation: CASSLEGVYGYTF.

The CDR3 bases are TGTGCCAGCAGCGTACGGGCGGGCACAGATACGCAGTATTTT. This translates into CASSVRAGTDTQYF. The genes are TRBV9 and TRBJ2-3, with D uncertain. The V and J ends lost 1 base and 1 base respectively, with 7 bases between them. In germline, CDR1 is SGDLS, CDR2 YYNGEE. The CDR3 extends over 14 amino acids. Drawing the rest from reference TRBV9 and TRBJ2-3, the complete variable domain is DSGVTQTPKHLITATGQRVTLRCSPRSGDLSVYWYQQSLDQGLQFLIQYYNGEERAKGNILERFSAQQFPDLHSELNLSSLELGDSALYFCASSVRAGTDTQYFGPGTRLTVL.

The chain joins TRBV5-6 to TRBJ1-1; a possible D gene is TRBD1 (5 bases). This CDR3 is 13 amino acids long. Germline CDR1 SGHDT, CDR2 YYEEEE. Trimming left V 7 bases short and J 5 bases short, with 15 bases between. The CDR3 nucleotides read TGTGCCAGCGGTGTAGGGGTTAAGACTGAAGCTTTCTTT. Encoded protein: CASGVGVKTEAFF.

The chain carries TRBV6-4 and TRBJ2-3; D is unclear. The V end lost 9 bases, the J end lost 3 bases, and 10 bases lay between the germline ends. The germline CDR1 and CDR2 sequences are MRHNA and SNTAGT. The CDR3 consists of 12 residues. The CDR3 region is CARGRSTDTQYF. The CDR3 DNA sequence: TGTGCCAGAGGACGGAGTACAGATACGCAGTATTTT.

This chain connects TRBV19 to TRBJ2-3; the D gene is possibly TRBD2 (5 bases). The length of the CDR3 is 13 residues. Germline CDR1 is LNHDA and CDR2 is SQIVND (reference sequence). V was shortened by 7 bases and J by 2 bases, with 10 bases between the two germline ends. The CDR3 spells CASTSGNTDTQYF. The CDR3 DNA sequence: TGTGCCAGTACCTCGGGAAACACAGATACGCAGTATTTT.

The V and J genes are TRBV7-6 and TRBJ1-4; D possibly corresponds to TRBD1 (6 bases). Germline CDR1 SGHVS, CDR2 FNYEAQ. Trimming pared 5 bases from V and 7 bases from J, leaving 17 bases between. The CDR3 totals 15 residues. DNA for the CDR3: TGTGCCAGCAGCCTTACAATCGGCAGGGGTGAAAAACTGTTTTTT. This gives the protein CASSLTIGRGEKLFF.